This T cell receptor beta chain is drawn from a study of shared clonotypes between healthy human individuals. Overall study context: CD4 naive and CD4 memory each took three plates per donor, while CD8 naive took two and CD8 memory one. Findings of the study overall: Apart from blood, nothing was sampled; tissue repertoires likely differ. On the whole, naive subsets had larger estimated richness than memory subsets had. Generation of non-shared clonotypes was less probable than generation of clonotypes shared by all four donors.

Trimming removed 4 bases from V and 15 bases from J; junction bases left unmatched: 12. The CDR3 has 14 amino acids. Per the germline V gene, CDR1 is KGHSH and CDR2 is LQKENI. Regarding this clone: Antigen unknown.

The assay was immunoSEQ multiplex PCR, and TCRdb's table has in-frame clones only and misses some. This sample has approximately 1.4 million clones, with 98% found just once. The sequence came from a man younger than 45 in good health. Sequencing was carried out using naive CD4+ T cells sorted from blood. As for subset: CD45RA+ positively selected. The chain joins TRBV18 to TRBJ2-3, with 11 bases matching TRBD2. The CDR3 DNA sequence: TGTGCCAGCTCACTCAAAGGACTAGCGGGCCTCTTATATTTT. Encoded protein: CASSLKGLAGLLYF. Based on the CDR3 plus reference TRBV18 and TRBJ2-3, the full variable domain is NAGVMQNPRHLVRRRGQEARLRCSPMKGHSHVYWYRQLPEEGLKFMVYLQKENIIDESGMPKERFSAEFPKEGPSILRIQQVVRGDSAAYFCASSLKGLAGLLYFGPGTRLTVL.